This T cell receptor beta chain was sequenced during a study of blood T cell repertoires in COVID-19. J was trimmed by 4 bases and V by 6 bases; bases with no gene match: 8. Per germline, CDR1 MNHEY and CDR2 SMNVEV (reference sequence). This CDR3 region has 15 residues. Produced via immunoSEQ multiplex PCR; TCRdb's table is partial and in-frame only. The table has roughly 390,000 clones, more than 75% seen once. The V call is TRBV27, the J call TRBJ1-4; 7 nucleotides line up with TRBD1. The source is a woman in her twenties or thirties with COVID-19, enrolled during active disease. Sequencing was done on a sample of peripheral blood. DNA of the CDR3: TGTGCCAGCAGCCTCAAGGGACAGCGTAATGAAAAACTGTTTTTT. Protein product: CASSLKGQRNEKLFF. The entire variable domain, with the rest obtained from reference TRBV27 and TRBJ1-4, is as follows: EAQVTQNPRYLITVTGKKLTVTCSQNMNHEYMSWYRQDPGLGLRQIYYSMNVEVTDKGDVPEGYKVSRKEKRNFPLILESPSPNQTSLYFCASSLKGQRNEKLFFGSGTQLSVL.